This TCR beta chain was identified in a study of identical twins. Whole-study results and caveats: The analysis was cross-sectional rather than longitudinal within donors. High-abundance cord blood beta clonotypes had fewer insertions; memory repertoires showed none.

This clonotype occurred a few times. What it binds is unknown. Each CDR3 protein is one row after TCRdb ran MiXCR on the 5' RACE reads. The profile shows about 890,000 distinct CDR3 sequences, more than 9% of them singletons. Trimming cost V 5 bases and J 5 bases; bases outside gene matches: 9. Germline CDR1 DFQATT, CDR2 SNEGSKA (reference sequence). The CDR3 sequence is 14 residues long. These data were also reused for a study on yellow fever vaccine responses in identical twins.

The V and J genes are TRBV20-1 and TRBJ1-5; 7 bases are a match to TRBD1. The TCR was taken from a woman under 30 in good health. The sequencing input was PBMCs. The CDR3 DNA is TGCAGTGCTCACTCCGGGACAGAGGATCAGCCCCAGCATTTT. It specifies CSAHSGTEDQPQHF.